This T cell receptor beta chain was obtained from a study of T cells in tuberculosis. Study in general: In South Africa, adults with active tuberculosis were compared with IGRA-negative and latently infected IGRA-positive adolescents. Findings of the study overall: GEM motif frequencies gave roughly 65% accuracy; the GMM repertoire gave about 86%. Active tuberculosis patients had shorter CDR3-alpha; the beta difference was nonsignificant. GMM-specific TCRs were nearer to active tuberculosis alpha repertoires, suggesting expansion.

About this clone: The antigen remains undetermined.

Per the germline V gene, CDR1 is SQVTM and CDR2 is ANQGSEA. Losses at the gene ends were 6 bases for V and 4 bases for J; bases not matched to a gene: 13. CDR3 length equals 15 residues. Clones were sequenced by immunoSEQ multiplex PCR, and TCRdb holds only the in-frame ones, with some missing. The sample includes 29,000 or so clones, 80% to 95% of them seen just once. Sequenced input: PBMCs. This chain uses TRBV29-1 with TRBJ2-3, with TRBD2 identical over 7 bases. This clonotype was obtained from a donor aged 10 to 29 with latent tuberculosis or without tuberculosis infection. CDR3 in amino acids: CSVVDGGGAPDTQYF. For the CDR3, the DNA is TGCAGCGTCGTGGATGGGGGGGGAGCGCCAGATACGCAGTATTTT.